This TCR beta chain was profiled in a study of cytotoxic CD8 clonotypes in ibrutinib-treated CLL. Germline loops: CDR1 KGHSH, CDR2 LQKENI. Trimming removed 6 bases from V and 1 base from J, with 13 bases in between. The CDR3 is 15 amino acids. Assay: immunoSEQ multiplex PCR; the TCRdb copy retains only in-frame clones and omits some. The sample shows 270,000 or so clones, roughly three quarters of them seen only once. Study observations and caveats: Measured clonality at baseline was greater than in age-matched healthy donors and tracked with circulating CD8+ T-cell counts.

This clone has more than one count but fewer than ten. Its antigen is undetermined. Sequenced material: PBMCs, taken at disease progression, from a patient treated with ibrutinib. The chain carries TRBV18 and TRBJ1-3; D is perhaps TRBD1 (6 bases). The origin of this receptor is a human donor with chronic lymphocytic leukemia. The CDR3 nucleotides read TGTGCCAGCTCGCAGGGGTGGTCTTCTGGAAACACCATATATTTT. This gives the protein CASSQGWSSGNTIYF.